This TCR beta chain emerged from a study of T-cell reconstitution after alpha-beta-depleted transplantation in children. This clonotype was picked up a small number of times. Unique molecular identifiers were built into the TCRbeta library. Via MiXCR, TCRdb re-called the PCR reads, giving one row per CDR3 protein. The sample contains around 380,000 distinct CDR3 sequences, roughly 11% of which appear only once. The CDR3 totals 13 residues. Germline CDR1 and CDR2: SGHRS and YFSETQ. Trimming cost V 4 bases and J 5 bases, with 10 bases left between them. The sample was PBMCs from the stem cell graft donor, taken from the stem cell graft. The origin of this receptor is a human donor who donated a stem cell graft to a child with acute myeloid leukemia. V and J are TRBV5-1 and TRBJ2-1; TRBD1 is a possible D gene (6 bases). The CDR3 region is CASSIGQNNEQFF. Here the CDR3 DNA reads TGCGCCAGCAGCATCGGACAGAACAATGAGCAGTTCTTC.